These T cell receptor beta chains were read from a single sample in a study of blood T cell repertoires in COVID-19. Clones were sequenced by immunoSEQ multiplex PCR, and TCRdb holds only the in-frame ones, with some missing. Of 200,000 to 300,000 clones detected, roughly 86% appear once; the ten largest clones hold around 10%. The sample taken for sequencing was peripheral blood. These TCRs come from a man aged 35 to 55 who had recovered from COVID-19. Each CDR3 is given with its conserved first and last residue. The order of the fields is CDR3 protein, V gene, J gene, D gene, clone size. D genes are given only for firm matches. Clone size is stated in some rows and not others, as once, few, many or a class when expanded.

CDR3aa: CASSYSAGGLYNEQFF
v_gene: TRBV6-5
j_gene: TRBJ2-1
d_gene: TRBD2
abundance: .

CDR3aa: CASSRQSAGPYNEQFF
v_gene: TRBV7-3
j_gene: TRBJ2-1
d_gene: .
abundance: .

CDR3aa: CASSPSAWSGGYTF
v_gene: TRBV7-8
j_gene: TRBJ1-2
d_gene: .
abundance: .

CDR3aa: CASSTRGGTNEKLFF
v_gene: TRBV6-5
j_gene: TRBJ1-4
d_gene: .
abundance: .

CDR3aa: CASSKTSGGAGEQFF
v_gene: TRBV6-6
j_gene: TRBJ2-1
d_gene: TRBD2
abundance: .

CDR3aa: CASSIYQRTGNTEAFF
v_gene: TRBV19
j_gene: TRBJ1-1
d_gene: TRBD1
abundance: .

CDR3aa: CASSLEPSNQPQHF
v_gene: TRBV5-1
j_gene: TRBJ1-5
d_gene: .
abundance: .

CDR3aa: CASSGAGGGEQYF
v_gene: TRBV9
j_gene: TRBJ2-7
d_gene: .
abundance: .

CDR3aa: CATSRGTSGTYEQYF
v_gene: TRBV15
j_gene: TRBJ2-7
d_gene: TRBD2
abundance: .

CDR3aa: CASSQRKGGGYGYTF
v_gene: TRBV14
j_gene: TRBJ1-2
d_gene: .
abundance: few

CDR3aa: CASSLAPFYEQYF
v_gene: TRBV5-6
j_gene: TRBJ2-7
d_gene: .
abundance: .

CDR3aa: CASSFRNLAGGTDTQYF
v_gene: TRBV5-1
j_gene: TRBJ2-3
d_gene: TRBD2
abundance: .

CDR3aa: CSARRPGTQYF
v_gene: TRBV20-1
j_gene: TRBJ2-5
d_gene: .
abundance: .

CDR3aa: CATTGTTVTGELFF
v_gene: TRBV3-1/TRBV3-2
j_gene: TRBJ2-2
d_gene: TRBD2
abundance: once

CDR3aa: CSVAPSGTATYGYTF
v_gene: TRBV29-1
j_gene: TRBJ1-2
d_gene: TRBD1
abundance: .

CDR3aa: CASSMRTAQENTIYF
v_gene: TRBV21-1
j_gene: TRBJ1-3
d_gene: .
abundance: .

CDR3aa: CASSMGGTGYEQYF
v_gene: TRBV19
j_gene: TRBJ2-7
d_gene: .
abundance: .

CDR3aa: CASSFGQNQPQHF
v_gene: TRBV11-2
j_gene: TRBJ1-5
d_gene: .
abundance: .

CDR3aa: CASSLGGTYEQYF
v_gene: TRBV6-2/TRBV6-3
j_gene: TRBJ2-7
d_gene: .
abundance: .

CDR3aa: CASHMAPDRVIGSPLHF
v_gene: TRBV28
j_gene: TRBJ1-6
d_gene: TRBD1
abundance: .

CDR3aa: CASSLAGTGDGYTF
v_gene: TRBV7-9
j_gene: TRBJ1-2
d_gene: TRBD1
abundance: .

CDR3aa: CASSLGRDYEQYF
v_gene: TRBV7-9
j_gene: TRBJ2-7
d_gene: .
abundance: .

CDR3aa: CASSDVWRTNEKLFF
v_gene: TRBV6-1
j_gene: TRBJ1-4
d_gene: .
abundance: .

CDR3aa: CAWTGDSYNSPLHF
v_gene: TRBV30
j_gene: TRBJ1-6
d_gene: .
abundance: .

CDR3aa: CASSLGRSSYEQYF
v_gene: TRBV13
j_gene: TRBJ2-7
d_gene: .
abundance: .

CDR3aa: CATSDPAGSNTGELFF
v_gene: TRBV24-1
j_gene: TRBJ2-2
d_gene: .
abundance: .

CDR3aa: CSVVLGNRGPNQPQHF
v_gene: TRBV29-1
j_gene: TRBJ1-5
d_gene: TRBD1
abundance: .

CDR3aa: CASSLLAGGFNEQFF
v_gene: TRBV6-4
j_gene: TRBJ2-1
d_gene: TRBD2
abundance: .

CDR3aa: CASREAGGWYEQYF
v_gene: TRBV2
j_gene: TRBJ2-7
d_gene: TRBD1
abundance: .

CDR3aa: CASTSIERYTEAFF
v_gene: TRBV11-2
j_gene: TRBJ1-1
d_gene: .
abundance: few

CDR3aa: CASSSGLAGVLNAGELFF
v_gene: TRBV7-7
j_gene: TRBJ2-2
d_gene: TRBD2
abundance: .

CDR3aa: CAWRITGPQSYEQYF
v_gene: TRBV30
j_gene: TRBJ2-7
d_gene: .
abundance: few